These 32 T cell receptor beta chains were sequenced from one sample in a study of blood T cell repertoires in COVID-19. Only in-frame clones appear in the TCRdb table, and some are missing; sequencing was by immunoSEQ multiplex PCR. This sample has 250,000 to 350,000 clones, with approximately 90% found just once. Sequencing used peripheral blood. These receptors all come from a woman between 55 and 75 years old with acute or convalescent COVID-19.

Only one count was recorded for this clone. The chain is built from TRBV18 and TRBJ1-1; D is unresolved. Germline CDR1 is KGHSH and CDR2 is LQKENI. Trimming removed 6 bases at V and 0 bases at J, with 14 bases between. CDR3 length: 15 amino acids. The CDR3 here is CASSTRVGMNTEAFF. The CDR3 nucleotides are TGTGCCAGCTCCACGCGGGTCGGGATGAACACTGAAGCTTTCTTT.

The chain recombines TRBV19 with TRBJ2-7, with TRBD1 matching 8 bases. Trimming removed 5 bases from V and 7 bases from J; junction bases left unmatched: 10. This CDR3 has 14 amino acids. Germline CDR1 is LNHDA and CDR2 is SQIVND (reference sequence). The CDR3 loop reads CASSFGQGAQEQYF. The CDR3 DNA reads as TGTGCCAGTAGTTTCGGTCAGGGGGCTCAAGAGCAGTACTTC.

This clone was observed a handful of times. This rearrangement joins TRBV7-9 to TRBJ2-7, with 10 bases identical to TRBD2. From germline, CDR1 is SEHNR and CDR2 FQNEAQ (reference sequence). Unmatched junction bases numbered 4, after V lost 3 bases and J lost 2 bases. CDR3 length: 15 amino acids. CDR3 amino acids: CASSLPGLATYEQYF. The CDR3 nucleotides read TGTGCCAGCAGCTTGCCGGGACTAGCGACCTACGAGCAGTACTTC. Supplemented by reference TRBV7-9 and TRBJ2-7, the full variable domain reads DTGVSQNPRHKITKRGQNVTFRCDPISEHNRLYWYRQTLGQGPEFLTYFQNEAQLEKSRLLSDRFSAERPKGSFSTLEIQRTEQGDSAMYLCASSLPGLATYEQYFGPGTRLTVT.

V usage is TRBV2 and J usage is TRBJ1-5, with 8 bases aligning to TRBD1. The CDR3 length is 14 residues. Looked up from germline, CDR1 is SNHLY and CDR2 is FYNNEI. V lost 7 bases, J lost 3 bases, and 5 bases stayed unmatched. The CDR3 loop reads CASTTGGFNQPQHF. The DNA of the CDR3 is TGTGCCAGCACCACAGGGGGATTCAATCAGCCCCAGCATTTT.

The chain combines TRBV28 with TRBJ2-1; TRBD2 agrees at 11 bases. This CDR3 is built from 17 residues. The J segment lost 3 bases and the V segment lost 5 bases, leaving 9 bases of the junction unmatched. From germline, CDR1 is MDHEN and CDR2 SYDVKM. The CDR3 here is CASSPFLAGGNYNEQFF. CDR3 DNA: TGTGCCAGCAGTCCCTTCCTAGCGGGAGGAAACTACAATGAGCAGTTCTTC.

V gene TRBV9 combines with J gene TRBJ2-2; 7 bases are a match to TRBD1. The J segment lost 0 bases and the V segment lost 4 bases, leaving 6 bases of the junction unmatched. In germline, CDR1 is SGDLS, CDR2 YYNGEE. The CDR3 totals 16 residues. CDR3 nucleotide sequence: TGTGCCAGCAGCTTACGACAGGGACCGAACACCGGGGAGCTGTTTTTT. Its translation is CASSLRQGPNTGELFF. Complete variable domain (other parts from reference TRBV9 and TRBJ2-2): DSGVTQTPKHLITATGQRVTLRCSPRSGDLSVYWYQQSLDQGLQFLIQYYNGEERAKGNILERFSAQQFPDLHSELNLSSLELGDSALYFCASSLRQGPNTGELFFGEGSRLTVL.

The chain's CDR3 is CATTDYLPYEQYF. CDR3 nucleotide sequence: TGTGCGACAACGGACTACCTTCCCTACGAGCAGTACTTC. The chain couples TRBV6-5 to TRBJ2-7; the D gene is possibly TRBD2 (6 bases). Looked up from germline, CDR1 is MNHEY and CDR2 is SVGAGI. The CDR3 consists of 13 residues.

The chain links TRBV7-9 to TRBJ2-7; TRBD1 matches at 8 bases. J was trimmed by 2 bases and V by 1 base; bases with no gene match: 4. Looked up from germline, CDR1 is SEHNR and CDR2 is FQNEAQ (reference sequence). This CDR3 region has 15 residues. The CDR3 DNA is TGTGCCAGCAGCTTAGTGGGACAGGTGACCTACGAGCAGTACTTC. As protein: CASSLVGQVTYEQYF. Based on the CDR3 plus reference TRBV7-9 and TRBJ2-7, the full variable domain is DTGVSQNPRHKITKRGQNVTFRCDPISEHNRLYWYRQTLGQGPEFLTYFQNEAQLEKSRLLSDRFSAERPKGSFSTLEIQRTEQGDSAMYLCASSLVGQVTYEQYFGPGTRLTVT.

As for this clone: Other DNA sequences in this sample translate to the same CDR3. V usage is TRBV29-1 and J usage is TRBJ2-2; D possibly corresponds to TRBD1 (6 bases). Germline CDR1 is SQVTM and CDR2 is ANQGSEA. The CDR3 totals 13 residues. The V and J ends lost 3 bases and 1 base respectively, with 6 bases between them. The CDR3: CSVDRGNTGELFF. As DNA, the CDR3 is TGCAGCGTTGACAGGGGGAACACCGGGGAGCTGTTTTTT.

This clone has only one observation. The chain uses TRBV6-5 and TRBJ1-5; 7 nucleotides agree with TRBD1. Trimming cost V 3 bases and J 1 base; bases outside gene matches: 3. Germline loops: CDR1 MNHEY, CDR2 SVGAGI. This CDR3 has 15 amino acids. The CDR3 is CASSYATGSNQPQHF. CDR3 bases: TGTGCCAGCAGTTATGCGACAGGGAGCAATCAGCCCCAGCATTTT.

The rearrangement joins TRBV2 to TRBJ1-2; D is unresolved. This CDR3 has 11 amino acids. Germline V lookup: CDR1 SNHLY, CDR2 FYNNEI. V lost 6 bases, J lost 4 bases, and 6 bases lay in between. The CDR3 here is CASRLSYGYTF. The CDR3 DNA follows: TGTGCCAGCAGGCTCAGCTATGGCTACACCTTC.

V is TRBV6-2 or TRBV6-3 and J is TRBJ2-7; D is ambiguous. V was trimmed by 6 bases and J by 0 bases, leaving 9 bases between them. Germline V lookup: CDR1 MNHEY, CDR2 SVGEGT. The CDR3 consists of 13 residues. The CDR3 bases are TGTGCCAGCAGCCGCGGAGCCTCCTACGAGCAGTACTTC. Encoded protein: CASSRGASYEQYF.

This chain joins TRBV3-1 (or the pseudogene TRBV3-2) and TRBJ2-7; D might be TRBD2 (5 bases). V lost 1 base to trimming and J lost 4 bases, with 17 bases between them. Germline values: CDR1 LGHDT, CDR2 YNNKEL (reference sequence). This CDR3 spans 16 amino acids. CDR3 residues: CASSQAADRAEYEQYF. The DNA for the CDR3 is TGTGCCAGCAGCCAAGCTGCCGATAGAGCGGAGTACGAGCAGTACTTC.

The chain joins TRBV6-2 or TRBV6-3 to TRBJ2-7; a weak D match, TRBD2 (5 bases). The CDR3 is made up of 15 amino acids. The germline gives CDR1 MNHEY, CDR2 SVGEGT. Trimming cost V 5 bases and J 3 bases, with 17 bases left between them. The CDR3 protein is CASSIPRGSYYEQYF. CDR3 bases: TGTGCCAGCAGTATCCCCCGCGGGTCCTACTACGAGCAGTACTTC.

The chain recombines TRBV3-1 (or the pseudogene TRBV3-2) with TRBJ1-1; D is undetermined. The CDR3 runs 13 residues. From germline, CDR1 is LGHDT and CDR2 YNNKEL (reference sequence). V was clipped by 3 bases and J by 4 bases, with 9 bases between them. DNA of the CDR3: TGTGCCAGCAGCCAGGACGAGGGCACTGAAGCTTTCTTT. It translates to CASSQDEGTEAFF.

The chain joins TRBV14 to TRBJ1-2; TRBD1 matches at 9 bases. The CDR3 loop spans 13 amino acids. Germline lookup yields CDR1 SGHDN and CDR2 FVKESK. V lost 4 bases, J lost 6 bases, and 3 bases stayed unmatched. CDR3 loop: CASSPRQGDGYTF. DNA of the CDR3: TGTGCCAGCAGCCCCCGACAGGGGGATGGCTACACCTTC.

The chain is built from TRBV7-9 and TRBJ2-7; TRBD1 aligns across 9 bases. The CDR3 is made up of 14 amino acids. The junction had 8 bases not matched to a gene; V was cut back by 7 bases and J by 4 bases. The germline V gene has CDR1 SEHNR and CDR2 FQNEAQ (reference sequence). The CDR3: CASTPGQGGYEQYF. The CDR3 nucleotides are TGTGCCAGCACCCCGGGACAGGGCGGTTACGAGCAGTACTTC.

This chain connects TRBV5-5 to TRBJ1-1; the D is unclear. Trimming removed 0 bases from V and 1 base from J, with 7 bases in between. Germline lookup yields CDR1 SGHKS and CDR2 YYEKEE (reference sequence). The CDR3 has 14 residues. The CDR3 DNA sequence: TGTGCCAGCAGCTTGGTAGGCGGGAACACTGAAGCTTTCTTT. It codes for CASSLVGGNTEAFF.

This clone was seen just once. V and J are TRBV7-9 and TRBJ2-7; D perhaps matches TRBD2 (5 bases). This CDR3 has 13 residues. Between the trimmed V and J ends, which lost 2 bases and 0 bases, there was a span of 5 bases. Germline V gives CDR1 SEHNR, CDR2 FQNEAQ (reference sequence). The CDR3 protein is CASSLSGSYEQYF. In DNA, the CDR3 is TGTGCCAGCAGCTTAAGCGGCTCCTACGAGCAGTACTTC. Supplemented by reference TRBV7-9 and TRBJ2-7, the full variable domain reads DTGVSQNPRHKITKRGQNVTFRCDPISEHNRLYWYRQTLGQGPEFLTYFQNEAQLEKSRLLSDRFSAERPKGSFSTLEIQRTEQGDSAMYLCASSLSGSYEQYFGPGTRLTVT.

The chain combines TRBV6-1 with TRBJ1-2; TRBD1 is a possible D gene (5 bases). This CDR3 region has 13 residues. Trimming shortened V by 1 base and J by 5 bases, and 8 bases separated the two germline ends. In germline, CDR1 is MNHNS, CDR2 SASEGT. CDR3: CASSEGEGYGYTF. CDR3 nucleotides: TGTGCCAGCAGTGAAGGGGAGGGGTATGGCTACACCTTC.

The V call is TRBV4-2, the J call TRBJ1-1; D is possibly TRBD1 (6 bases). From germline, CDR1 is LGHNA and CDR2 YNFKEQ. V lost 0 bases, J lost 8 bases, and 13 bases lay in between. The CDR3 extends over 14 amino acids. The CDR3 protein is CASSQDHGGAEAFF. DNA for the CDR3: TGTGCCAGCAGCCAAGATCATGGGGGGGCCGAAGCTTTCTTT.

The chain recombines TRBV9 with TRBJ1-2; D ambiguous. CDR3 length: 11 amino acids. Trimming stripped 3 bases from V and 6 bases from J, with 6 bases between. Per the germline V gene, CDR1 is SGDLS and CDR2 is YYNGEE. The CDR3 DNA reads TGTGCCAGCAGCGGTGCGCATGGCTACACCTTC. The encoded protein is CASSGAHGYTF.

Only one count was recorded for this clone. The V gene is TRBV27, the J gene TRBJ2-5; 9 bases map to TRBD2. The ends lost 10 bases at V and 5 bases at J; junction bases unmatched: 14. CDR3 length: 15 residues. The germline CDR1 and CDR2 sequences are MNHEY and SMNVEV (reference sequence). The CDR3 here is CATLAQRGATETQYF. The CDR3 region has the DNA TGTGCCACCTTGGCCCAGCGGGGGGCTACGGAGACCCAGTACTTC.

The chain carries TRBV9 and TRBJ1-6; 9 bases are shared with TRBD1. The CDR3 has 15 residues. Germline V CDR1 and CDR2: SGDLS, YYNGEE. Trimming at V came to 3 bases and at J to 10 bases, leaving 8 bases not matched to a gene. The CDR3 region is CASSGSGTGTSPLHF. For the CDR3, the DNA is TGTGCCAGCAGCGGTTCCGGGACAGGGACCTCACCCCTCCACTTT.

In nucleotides, the CDR3 is TGCGCCAGCAGCCATGGGGCGAGCTCCTATAATTCACCCCTCCACTTT. It is translated as CASSHGASSYNSPLHF. This chain uses TRBV5-1 with TRBJ1-6, with D perhaps TRBD1 (5 bases). This CDR3 is built from 16 residues. Germline assignment: CDR1 SGHRS and CDR2 YFSETQ. The ends were cut back, 4 bases at V and 0 bases at J, with 11 bases in the middle.

This clone was observed once. The sample has other DNA sequences that encode this CDR3 too. The chain joins TRBV4-1 to TRBJ2-3; D might be TRBD2 (6 bases). Trimming stripped 0 bases from V and 6 bases from J, with 10 bases between. The length of the CDR3 is 14 residues. Germline V gene sequence: CDR1 MGHRA, CDR2 YSYEKL. The CDR3 here is CASSQEGGGDTQYF. The DNA for the CDR3 is TGCGCCAGCAGCCAAGAGGGGGGAGGCGATACGCAGTATTTT.

CDR3 residues: CASSFSGRTGGELFF. The DNA of the CDR3 is TGTGCCAGCAGTTTTAGCGGGCGAACTGGCGGGGAGCTGTTTTTT. V is TRBV6-4 and J is TRBJ2-2; 7 bases are a match to TRBD2. The CDR3 is 15 residues long. V shed 5 bases and J 7 bases; nucleotides not matched to a gene: 10. Germline assignment: CDR1 MRHNA and CDR2 SNTAGT.

The V gene is TRBV2, the J gene TRBJ1-1; D is uncertain. CDR1 is SNHLY and CDR2 is FYNNEI in the germline V gene. The CDR3 runs to 12 residues. V was trimmed by 4 bases and J by 8 bases, leaving 11 bases between them. The CDR3 DNA is TGTGCCAGCAGTGGTGGGGAGTTAGAAGCTTTCTTT. Translating it yields CASSGGELEAFF. Together with reference TRBV2 and TRBJ1-1, the CDR3 gives the full variable domain: EPEVTQTPSHQVTQMGQEVILRCVPISNHLYFYWYRQILGQKVEFLVSFYNNEISEKSEIFDDQFSVERPDGSNFTLKIRSTKLEDSAMYFCASSGGELEAFFGQGTRLTVV.

The CDR3 region has the DNA TGTGCCAGCAGCCAAGGGGCGGGAAGCTCCTACGAGCAGTACTTC. This encodes CASSQGAGSSYEQYF. The chain is built from TRBV3-1 (or the pseudogene TRBV3-2) and TRBJ2-7, with D possibly matching TRBD2 (6 bases). Germline loops: CDR1 LGHDT, CDR2 YNNKEL (reference sequence). Trimming shortened V by 1 base and J by 0 bases, and 10 bases separated the two germline ends. This CDR3 is 15 amino acids long.

In this sample, this clone turned up once. The chain links TRBV5-4 to TRBJ2-1; D perhaps matches TRBD2 (6 bases). Trimming removed 3 bases from V and 2 bases from J, with 15 bases in between. Germline CDR1 SGHNT, CDR2 YYREEE (reference sequence). This CDR3 has 16 residues. The CDR3 loop reads CASSSGGTDTYNEQFF. DNA for the CDR3: TGTGCCAGCAGCTCTGGAGGGACTGATACCTACAATGAGCAGTTCTTC.

The chain employs TRBV19 and TRBJ1-4; D is unresolved. Germline V gene lookup returns CDR1 LNHDA and CDR2 SQIVND (reference sequence). This CDR3 is built from 13 residues. V shed 5 bases and J shed 7 bases, with 11 bases lying between them. The CDR3 here is CASSRSAVEKLFF. The DNA for the CDR3 is TGTGCCAGTAGTCGGAGCGCGGTTGAAAAACTGTTTTTT.

This sequence joins TRBV7-9 and TRBJ1-2; no definite D call. The CDR3 is 13 amino acids. Germline V lookup: CDR1 SEHNR, CDR2 FQNEAQ (reference sequence). V was shortened by 1 base and J by 3 bases, with 6 bases between the two germline ends. CDR3 region: CASSLGGDYGYTF. CDR3 coding DNA: TGTGCCAGCAGCTTAGGGGGAGACTATGGCTACACCTTC.